These 13 T cell receptor beta chains came from one sample sequenced in a study of T cell clonotyping in hematopoietic cell transplantation (dated by TCRdb to the early 2020s). The sample's time point label is to be understood as: 180 days after allo-HCT. The library was produced with the immunoSEQ multiplex PCR assay. This immuneACCESS table, as held by TCRdb, lists in-frame sequences with V and J called but not all clones. Of the missing ones, under half trace to an unresolved V gene in checked studies; the others have no known cause. This sample lists approximately 11,000 clones; about nine tenths were detected once. The ten largest clones capture 38% of the sample. Sequenced here: PBMCs, sampled 180 days after allogeneic stem cell transplant. The receptors here all came from a male patient aged 60-70 years who had an allogeneic stem cell transplant from an unrelated donor, so the T cells may come from the graft donor. Some clones in this sample may be carry-over from other donors' samples.

This chain uses TRBV5-3 with TRBJ1-2; TRBD1 matches at 9 bases. TRBV5-3 is labeled an ORF, and its function is uncertain. The CDR3 totals 18 residues. Unmatched junction bases numbered 18, after V lost 1 base and J lost 8 bases. The CDR3 nucleotides are TGTGCCAGAAGCTTGTCGGGGGTGAGGGACAGGGATAGAGGGGGCTACACCTTC. This encodes CARSLSGVRDRDRGGYTF.

This sequence joins TRBV19 and TRBJ1-2; 7 bases are a match to TRBD1. The CDR3 covers 14 residues. Unmatched junction bases numbered 6, after V lost 6 bases and J lost 2 bases. CDR1 is LNHDA and CDR2 is SQIVND in the germline V gene (reference sequence). The CDR3 nucleotides read TGTGCCAGTAGCTCAGGGGGTTTGAACTATGGCTACACCTTC. This gives the protein CASSSGGLNYGYTF.

The chain employs TRBV6-5 and TRBJ1-3, with TRBD1 matching 8 bases. This CDR3 contains 15 residues. The V segment lost 6 bases and the J segment 3 bases; nucleotides outside the gene matches: 7. Germline-derived CDR1 and CDR2 are MNHEY and SVGAGI. In DNA form, the CDR3 reads TGTGCCAGCAGACCGACAGGGGACTATGGAAACACCATATATTTT. Amino acid sequence: CASRPTGDYGNTIYF.

The J gene is TRBJ1-2, the V gene TRBV6-1; D is ambiguous. Germline V CDR1 and CDR2: MNHNS, SASEGT. Trimming removed 2 bases from V and 8 bases from J, with 15 bases in between. The CDR3 extends over 14 amino acids. CDR3 DNA sequence: TGTGCCAGCAGTGAACTCGGGTCAGGTCGGGGCTACACCTTC. Protein: CASSELGSGRGYTF.

There are a few counts of this clone. This chain connects TRBV11-2 to TRBJ1-2, with TRBD1 as a possible D gene (5 bases). CDR1 and CDR2 (germline): SGHAT, FQNNGV. V lost 3 bases to trimming and J lost 8 bases, with 16 bases between them. This CDR3 has 14 amino acids. CDR3 DNA: TGTGCCAGCAGCTTGGAGACAGACGCGCGCGGCTACACCTTC. Translating it yields CASSLETDARGYTF.

The genes are TRBV5-6 and TRBJ1-2; D may be TRBD1 (5 bases). V shed 2 bases and J shed 8 bases, with 22 bases lying between them. The germline gives CDR1 SGHDT, CDR2 YYEEEE. The CDR3 totals 16 residues. CDR3 protein: CASSFRGSKRLWGYTF. Here the CDR3 DNA reads TGTGCCAGCAGCTTCCGGGGCTCCAAACGCTTATGGGGCTACACCTTC.

This chain uses TRBV4-1 with TRBJ2-7, with 9 nucleotides matching TRBD2. V was pared by 5 bases and J by 1 base, with 12 bases of the junction left unmatched. Germline assignment: CDR1 MGHRA and CDR2 YSYEKL. There are 17 residues in the CDR3. CDR3 sequence: CASSAAGGGAISYEQYF. CDR3 in DNA: TGCGCCAGCAGCGCCGCGGGAGGGGGGGCAATATCCTACGAGCAGTACTTC.

J is TRBJ1-3 and V is TRBV7-9; D is ambiguous. The CDR3 is 17 residues long. Germline V gene data show CDR1 as SEHNR and CDR2 as FQNEAQ (reference sequence). Trimming removed 5 bases from V and 1 base from J, with 18 bases in between. This CDR3 is CASSGGMGSLSGNTIYF. CDR3 coding DNA: TGTGCCAGCAGCGGTGGGATGGGGAGTTTATCTGGAAACACCATATATTTT.

The CDR3 is CASSRVGEKLFF. DNA of the CDR3: TGTGCCAGCAGCCGCGTGGGGGAAAAACTGTTTTTT. The gene calls are TRBV5-4 and TRBJ1-4; D remains ambiguous. This CDR3 has 12 residues. Germline CDR1 reads SGHNT; CDR2 reads YYREEE (reference sequence). Trimming took 4 bases from V and 8 from J, leaving 9 bases between them.

The chain couples TRBV28 to TRBJ1-1; 7 bases map to TRBD1. Germline CDR1 MDHEN, CDR2 SYDVKM. With 5 bases clipped from V and 0 bases from J, the junction kept 12 bases outside the gene matches. This CDR3 spans 17 amino acids. This CDR3 is CASSPIILGGLNTEAFF. CDR3 nucleotides: TGTGCCAGCAGTCCAATAATCTTAGGGGGCCTGAACACTGAAGCTTTCTTT.

The genes are TRBV6-1 and TRBJ1-5; unclear D gene. Trimming pared 6 bases from V and 7 bases from J, leaving 10 bases between. Germline assignment: CDR1 MNHNS and CDR2 SASEGT. The CDR3 is 12 amino acids. The CDR3 spells CASSSVGQPQHF. CDR3 in DNA: TGTGCCAGCAGCTCGGTGGGACAGCCCCAGCATTTT.

This chain links TRBV19 with TRBJ2-7, with 10 bases lining up with TRBD1. The CDR3 has 14 amino acids. The V and J ends lost 5 bases and 10 bases, in that order; junction bases with no gene match: 11. The germline gives CDR1 LNHDA, CDR2 SQIVND (reference sequence). CDR3 DNA: TGTGCCAGTAGTGGACCGGGACAGGGGCGAAGTCAGTACTTC. As protein: CASSGPGQGRSQYF.

The J gene is TRBJ2-7, the V gene TRBV29-1; 10 bases align to TRBD1. The length of the CDR3 is 13 residues. CDR1 and CDR2 from the germline V gene are SQVTM and ANQGSEA. Trimming cost V 6 bases and J 3 bases; bases outside gene matches: 5. DNA of the CDR3: TGCAGCGTCCCGGGACAGGGGAGCTACGAGCAGTACTTC. This gives the protein CSVPGQGSYEQYF.